The 3 T cell receptor beta chains listed next were all sequenced from one sample in a study of blood T cell repertoires in COVID-19. Clones were read by immunoSEQ multiplex PCR, and TCRdb kept only the in-frame ones, dropping some. Here the sample spans around 200,000 clones, about 83% being singletons. The sequenced sample consisted of peripheral blood. These receptors were collected from a woman aged 50 to 65 with acute or convalescent COVID-19.

J is TRBJ2-5 and V is TRBV5-1; 12 bases fit TRBD2. The trim removed 4 bases at V and 4 bases at J, leaving 11 bases unmatched. Looked up from germline, CDR1 is SGHRS and CDR2 is YFSETQ. The CDR3 has 17 residues. The CDR3 loop reads CASSRRLAGGLRETQYF. As DNA, the CDR3 is TGCGCCAGCAGCCGGAGGCTAGCGGGAGGGCTAAGAGAGACCCAGTACTTC.

CDR3 nucleotide sequence: TGTGCCAGCAGGCCTCGGCCGTGGGGCGGCTATGGCTACACCTTC. This codes for CASRPRPWGGYGYTF. This chain uses TRBV27 with TRBJ1-2; TRBD1 might be the D (5 bases). Germline V gene sequence: CDR1 MNHEY, CDR2 SMNVEV (reference sequence). Trimming took 6 bases from V and 4 from J, leaving 18 bases between them. The CDR3 loop spans 15 amino acids.

J is TRBJ2-3 and V is TRBV5-1; D gene unclear. This CDR3 is 13 amino acids long. Trimming cost V 4 bases and J 2 bases, with 8 bases left between them. Looked up from germline, CDR1 is SGHRS and CDR2 is YFSETQ. The CDR3: CASSPGDTDTQYF. Here the CDR3 DNA reads TGCGCCAGCAGCCCCGGTGACACAGATACGCAGTATTTT.